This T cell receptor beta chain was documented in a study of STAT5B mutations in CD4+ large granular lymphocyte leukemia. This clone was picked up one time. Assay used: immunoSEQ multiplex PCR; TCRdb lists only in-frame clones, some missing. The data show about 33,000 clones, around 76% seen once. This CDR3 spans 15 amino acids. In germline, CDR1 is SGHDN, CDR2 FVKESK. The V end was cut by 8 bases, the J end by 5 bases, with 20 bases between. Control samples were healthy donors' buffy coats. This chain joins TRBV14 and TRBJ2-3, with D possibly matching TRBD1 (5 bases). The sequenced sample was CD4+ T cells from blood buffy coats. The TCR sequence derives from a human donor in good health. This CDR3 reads CASQEGVTRQDTQYF. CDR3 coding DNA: TGTGCCAGCCAAGAAGGGGTTACAAGACAAGATACGCAGTATTTT.